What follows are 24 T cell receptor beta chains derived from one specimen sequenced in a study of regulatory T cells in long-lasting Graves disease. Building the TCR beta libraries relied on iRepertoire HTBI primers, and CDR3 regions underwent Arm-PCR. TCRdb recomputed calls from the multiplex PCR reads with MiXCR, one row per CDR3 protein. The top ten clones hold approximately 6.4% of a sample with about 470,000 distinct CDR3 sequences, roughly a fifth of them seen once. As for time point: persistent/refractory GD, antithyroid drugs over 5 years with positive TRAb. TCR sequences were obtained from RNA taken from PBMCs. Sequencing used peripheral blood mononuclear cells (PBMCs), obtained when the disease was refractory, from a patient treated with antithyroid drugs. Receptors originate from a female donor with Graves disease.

The CDR3 protein is CASSFPWTGVLEQYF. Written as DNA, the CDR3 is TGTGCCAGCAGCTTCCCCTGGACAGGGGTTCTGGAGCAGTACTTC. The chain uses TRBV11-2 and TRBJ2-7, with 9 nucleotides matching TRBD1. CDR3 length: 15 residues. The germline gives CDR1 SGHAT, CDR2 FQNNGV. The V segment lost 3 bases and the J segment 7 bases; nucleotides outside the gene matches: 10.

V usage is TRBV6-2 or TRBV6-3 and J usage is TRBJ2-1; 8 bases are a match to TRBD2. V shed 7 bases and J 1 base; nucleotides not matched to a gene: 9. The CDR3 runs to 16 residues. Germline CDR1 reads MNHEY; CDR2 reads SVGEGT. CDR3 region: CASTYAGTSSYNEQFF. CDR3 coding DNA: TGTGCCAGCACCTATGCCGGGACTAGTTCCTACAATGAGCAGTTCTTC.

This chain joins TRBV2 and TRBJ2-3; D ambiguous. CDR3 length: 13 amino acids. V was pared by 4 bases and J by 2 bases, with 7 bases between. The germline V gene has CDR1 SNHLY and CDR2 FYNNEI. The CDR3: CASSGDSTDTQYF. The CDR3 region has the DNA TGTGCCAGCAGTGGGGATTCCACAGATACGCAGTATTTT.

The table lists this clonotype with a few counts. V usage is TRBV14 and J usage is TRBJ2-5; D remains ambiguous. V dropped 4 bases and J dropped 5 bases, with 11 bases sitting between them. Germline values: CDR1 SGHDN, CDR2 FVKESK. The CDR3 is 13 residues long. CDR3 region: CASSRGEIETQYF. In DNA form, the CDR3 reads TGTGCCAGCAGCCGAGGTGAGATCGAGACCCAGTACTTC.

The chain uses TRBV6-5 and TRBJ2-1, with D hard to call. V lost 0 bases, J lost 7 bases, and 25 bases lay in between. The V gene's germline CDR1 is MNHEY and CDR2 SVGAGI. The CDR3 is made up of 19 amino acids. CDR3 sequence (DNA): TGTGCCAGCAGTTACTCGATGGGATTTGGGCTGGCTAAAGGGAATGAGCAGTTCTTC. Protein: CASSYSMGFGLAKGNEQFF.

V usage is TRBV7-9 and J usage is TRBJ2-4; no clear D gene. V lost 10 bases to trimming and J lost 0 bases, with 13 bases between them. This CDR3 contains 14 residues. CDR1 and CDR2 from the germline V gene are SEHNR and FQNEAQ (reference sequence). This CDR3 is CATSSPLAKNIQYF. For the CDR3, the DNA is TGTGCCACTTCCTCCCCTCTAGCCAAAAACATTCAGTACTTC.

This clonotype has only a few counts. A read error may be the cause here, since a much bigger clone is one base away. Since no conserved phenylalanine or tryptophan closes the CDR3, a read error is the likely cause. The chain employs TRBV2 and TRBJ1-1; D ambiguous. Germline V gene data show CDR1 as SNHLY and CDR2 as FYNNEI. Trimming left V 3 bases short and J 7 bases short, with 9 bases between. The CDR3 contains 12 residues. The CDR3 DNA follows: TGTGCCAGCAGTGACAACCAGGTTGAAGCTTTCCTT. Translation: CASSDNQVEAFL.

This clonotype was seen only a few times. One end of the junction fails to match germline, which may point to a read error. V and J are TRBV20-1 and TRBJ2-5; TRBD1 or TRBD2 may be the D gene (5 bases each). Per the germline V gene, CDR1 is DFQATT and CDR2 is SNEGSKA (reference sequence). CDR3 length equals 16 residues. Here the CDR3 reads CSARDRDPDGQEAQYF. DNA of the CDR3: TGCAGTGCTAGAGATAGGGACCCGGACGGTCAAGAGGCCCAGTACTTC.

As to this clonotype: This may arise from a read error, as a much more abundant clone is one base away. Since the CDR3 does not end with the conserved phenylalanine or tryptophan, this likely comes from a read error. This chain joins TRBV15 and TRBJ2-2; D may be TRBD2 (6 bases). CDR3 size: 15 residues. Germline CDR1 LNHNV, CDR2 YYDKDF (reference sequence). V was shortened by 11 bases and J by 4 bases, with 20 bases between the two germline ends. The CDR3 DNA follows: TGTGCCGTTGACCAAAATAGCGGATCCACCGGGGAGCTGTTTTCT. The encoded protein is CAVDQNSGSTGELFS.

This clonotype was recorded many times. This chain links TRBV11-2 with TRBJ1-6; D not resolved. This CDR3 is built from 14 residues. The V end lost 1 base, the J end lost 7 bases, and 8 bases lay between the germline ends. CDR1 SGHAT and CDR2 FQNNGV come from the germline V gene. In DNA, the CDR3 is TGTGCCAGCAGCTTAGCCCTGGGAAATTCACCCCTCCACTTT. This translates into CASSLALGNSPLHF.

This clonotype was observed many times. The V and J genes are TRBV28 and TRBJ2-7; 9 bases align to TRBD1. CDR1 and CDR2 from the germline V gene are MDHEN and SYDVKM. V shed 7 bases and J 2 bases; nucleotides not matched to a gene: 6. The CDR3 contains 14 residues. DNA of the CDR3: TGTGCCAGCAATCCGGGACAGGGCACCTACGAGCAGTACTTC. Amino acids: CASNPGQGTYEQYF.

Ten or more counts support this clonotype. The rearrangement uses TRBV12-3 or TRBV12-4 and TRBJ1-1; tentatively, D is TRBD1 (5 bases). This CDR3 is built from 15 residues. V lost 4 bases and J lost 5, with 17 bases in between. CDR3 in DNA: TGTGCCAGCAGTTCACCTCAGGTCCAGGGAACTGAAGCTTTCTTT. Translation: CASSSPQVQGTEAFF.

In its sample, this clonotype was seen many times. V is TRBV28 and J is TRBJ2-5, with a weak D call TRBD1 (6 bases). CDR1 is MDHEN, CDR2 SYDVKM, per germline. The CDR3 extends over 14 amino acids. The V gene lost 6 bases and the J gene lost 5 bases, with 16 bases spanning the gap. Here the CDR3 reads CASSFRGSGETQYF. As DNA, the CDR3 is TGTGCCAGCAGCTTCAGGGGATCGGGGGAGACCCAGTACTTC.

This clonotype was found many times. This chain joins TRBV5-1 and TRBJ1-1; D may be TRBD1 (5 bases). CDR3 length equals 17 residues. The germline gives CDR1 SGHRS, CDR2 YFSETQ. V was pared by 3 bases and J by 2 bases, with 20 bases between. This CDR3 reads CASSSGWGTIGNTEAFF. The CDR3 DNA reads TGCGCCAGCAGCTCGGGGTGGGGGACTATTGGAAACACTGAAGCTTTCTTT.

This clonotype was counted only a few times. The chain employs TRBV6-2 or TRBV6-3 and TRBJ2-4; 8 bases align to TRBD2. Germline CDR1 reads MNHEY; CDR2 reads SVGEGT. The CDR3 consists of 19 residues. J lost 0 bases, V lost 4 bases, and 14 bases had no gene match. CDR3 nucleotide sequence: TGTGCCAGCAGTTTTGTATCGGGAGGGCCGCGACTAGCCAAAAACATTCAGTACTTC. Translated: CASSFVSGGPRLAKNIQYF.

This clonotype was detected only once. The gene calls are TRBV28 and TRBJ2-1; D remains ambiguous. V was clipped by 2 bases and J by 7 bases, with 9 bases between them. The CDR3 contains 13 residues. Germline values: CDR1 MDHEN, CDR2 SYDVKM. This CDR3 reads CASSLSSRNEQFF. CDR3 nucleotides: TGTGCCAGCAGTTTAAGTAGCCGGAATGAGCAGTTCTTC.

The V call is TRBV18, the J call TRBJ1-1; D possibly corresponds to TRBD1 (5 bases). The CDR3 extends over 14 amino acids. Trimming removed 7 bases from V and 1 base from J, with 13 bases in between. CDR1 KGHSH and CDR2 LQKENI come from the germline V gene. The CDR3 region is CASLPGRGNTEAFF. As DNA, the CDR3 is TGTGCCAGCTTGCCAGGGAGGGGGAACACTGAAGCTTTCTTT.

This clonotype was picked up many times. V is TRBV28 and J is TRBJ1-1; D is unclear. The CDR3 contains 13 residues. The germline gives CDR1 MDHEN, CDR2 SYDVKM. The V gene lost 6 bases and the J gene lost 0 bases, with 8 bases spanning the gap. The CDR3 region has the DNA TGTGCCAGCAGGTGGACGGTGAACACTGAAGCTTTCTTT. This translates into CASRWTVNTEAFF.

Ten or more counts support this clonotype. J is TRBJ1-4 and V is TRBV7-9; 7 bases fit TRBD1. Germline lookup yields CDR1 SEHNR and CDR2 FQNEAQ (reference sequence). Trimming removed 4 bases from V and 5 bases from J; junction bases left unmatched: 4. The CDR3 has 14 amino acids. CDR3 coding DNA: TGTGCCAGCAGCTCCAGGGGGGCAAATGAAAAACTGTTTTTT. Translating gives CASSSRGANEKLFF.

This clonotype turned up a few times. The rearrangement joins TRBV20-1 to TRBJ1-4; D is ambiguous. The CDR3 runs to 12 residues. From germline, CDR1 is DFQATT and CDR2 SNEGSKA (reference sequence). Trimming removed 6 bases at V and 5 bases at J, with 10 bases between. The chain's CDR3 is CSAPKANEKLFF. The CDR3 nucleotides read TGCAGTGCCCCAAAGGCCAATGAAAAACTGTTTTTT.

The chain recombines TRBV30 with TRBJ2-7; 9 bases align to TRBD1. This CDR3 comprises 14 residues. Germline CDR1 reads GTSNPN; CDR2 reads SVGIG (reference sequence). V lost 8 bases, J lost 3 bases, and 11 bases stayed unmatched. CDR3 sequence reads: CALVPGQGNYEQYF. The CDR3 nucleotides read TGTGCCCTCGTCCCGGGACAGGGCAACTACGAGCAGTACTTC.

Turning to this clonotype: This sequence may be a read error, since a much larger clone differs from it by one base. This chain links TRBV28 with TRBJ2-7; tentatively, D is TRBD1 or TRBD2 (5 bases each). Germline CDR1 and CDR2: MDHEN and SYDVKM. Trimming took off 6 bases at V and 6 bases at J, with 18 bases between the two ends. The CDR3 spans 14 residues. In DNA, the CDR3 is TGTGCCAGCAGACCGATGAATACGAGGGGCGAGCAGTACTTC. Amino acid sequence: CASRPMNTRGEQYF.

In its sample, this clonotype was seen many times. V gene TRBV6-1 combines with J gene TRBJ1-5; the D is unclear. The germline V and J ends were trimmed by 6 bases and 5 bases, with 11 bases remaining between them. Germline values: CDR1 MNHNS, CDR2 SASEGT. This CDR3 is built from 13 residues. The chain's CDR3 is CASSRTIDQPQHF. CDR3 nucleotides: TGTGCCAGCAGCAGAACGATCGATCAGCCCCAGCATTTT.

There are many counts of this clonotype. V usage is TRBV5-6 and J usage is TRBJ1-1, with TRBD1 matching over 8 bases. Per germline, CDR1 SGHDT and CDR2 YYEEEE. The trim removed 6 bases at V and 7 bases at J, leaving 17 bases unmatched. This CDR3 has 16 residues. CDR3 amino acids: CASIRQGKAEMGEAFF. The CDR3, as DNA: TGTGCCAGCATCAGACAGGGGAAGGCGGAAATGGGTGAAGCTTTCTTT.